The subject of this entry is one TCR beta chain. Its antigen is not known. This sample is part of a study of cytomegalovirus exposure and HLA in healthy donors. Findings and limits, study-wide: Per published reports, the classifier diagnosed cytomegalovirus status with high specificity and sensitivity.

It was with 60 Vbeta and 13 Jbeta primers that the PCR ran. Sequencing was performed with immunoSEQ multiplex PCR; in TCRdb, only in-frame clones are kept and a portion is missing. In total, the table holds about 120,000 clones. Each donor was nominally healthy when sampled (though unrecorded immune exposures were likely). The germline V gene encodes CDR1 SGHKS and CDR2 YYEKEE (reference sequence). This CDR3 contains 13 residues. V gave up 2 bases and J gave up 6 bases, with 8 bases separating them. The rearrangement joins TRBV5-5 to TRBJ2-2; D uncertain. Source material: PBMCs. The clonotype originates from a man in his forties or fifties in good health and CMV-seropositive. The CDR3 region has the DNA TGTGCCAGCAGCTTCAGTTTGGCCGGGGAGCTGTTTTTT. Translating gives CASSFSLAGELFF. The variable domain in full, with the rest retrieved from reference TRBV5-5 and TRBJ2-2, is DAGVTQSPTHLIKTRGQQVTLRCSPISGHKSVSWYQQVLGQGPQFIFQYYEKEERGRGNFPDRFSARQFPNYSSELNVNALLLGDSALYLCASSFSLAGELFFGEGSRLTVL.